This TCR beta chain was profiled in a study of T-cell memory formation after mild COVID-19. This clonotype was picked up a small number of times. cDNA libraries for TCR alpha and TCR beta, carrying sample barcodes and UMIs, came from 5'RACE with constant-segment primers. TCRdb reanalysed the 5' RACE reads using MiXCR and keeps one entry per CDR3 protein. The table includes a few hundred thousand distinct CDR3 sequences, more than 20% detected once. This CDR3 spans 14 amino acids. Trimming left V 6 bases short and J 3 bases short, with 12 bases between. Looked up from germline, CDR1 is MDHEN and CDR2 is SYDVKM.

The source material was PBMCs or a T cell subset sorted from them (not recorded which). This TCR was recovered from a man between 18 and 35 years old who had mild COVID-19 (a few samples of this study predate the infection). Cell type and time point are not known. The chain couples TRBV28 to TRBJ1-5; possible D gene TRBD1, 6 bases. Here the CDR3 reads CASRLTGFNQPQHF. The DNA for the CDR3 is TGTGCCAGCAGGCTGACAGGATTCAATCAGCCCCAGCATTTT.